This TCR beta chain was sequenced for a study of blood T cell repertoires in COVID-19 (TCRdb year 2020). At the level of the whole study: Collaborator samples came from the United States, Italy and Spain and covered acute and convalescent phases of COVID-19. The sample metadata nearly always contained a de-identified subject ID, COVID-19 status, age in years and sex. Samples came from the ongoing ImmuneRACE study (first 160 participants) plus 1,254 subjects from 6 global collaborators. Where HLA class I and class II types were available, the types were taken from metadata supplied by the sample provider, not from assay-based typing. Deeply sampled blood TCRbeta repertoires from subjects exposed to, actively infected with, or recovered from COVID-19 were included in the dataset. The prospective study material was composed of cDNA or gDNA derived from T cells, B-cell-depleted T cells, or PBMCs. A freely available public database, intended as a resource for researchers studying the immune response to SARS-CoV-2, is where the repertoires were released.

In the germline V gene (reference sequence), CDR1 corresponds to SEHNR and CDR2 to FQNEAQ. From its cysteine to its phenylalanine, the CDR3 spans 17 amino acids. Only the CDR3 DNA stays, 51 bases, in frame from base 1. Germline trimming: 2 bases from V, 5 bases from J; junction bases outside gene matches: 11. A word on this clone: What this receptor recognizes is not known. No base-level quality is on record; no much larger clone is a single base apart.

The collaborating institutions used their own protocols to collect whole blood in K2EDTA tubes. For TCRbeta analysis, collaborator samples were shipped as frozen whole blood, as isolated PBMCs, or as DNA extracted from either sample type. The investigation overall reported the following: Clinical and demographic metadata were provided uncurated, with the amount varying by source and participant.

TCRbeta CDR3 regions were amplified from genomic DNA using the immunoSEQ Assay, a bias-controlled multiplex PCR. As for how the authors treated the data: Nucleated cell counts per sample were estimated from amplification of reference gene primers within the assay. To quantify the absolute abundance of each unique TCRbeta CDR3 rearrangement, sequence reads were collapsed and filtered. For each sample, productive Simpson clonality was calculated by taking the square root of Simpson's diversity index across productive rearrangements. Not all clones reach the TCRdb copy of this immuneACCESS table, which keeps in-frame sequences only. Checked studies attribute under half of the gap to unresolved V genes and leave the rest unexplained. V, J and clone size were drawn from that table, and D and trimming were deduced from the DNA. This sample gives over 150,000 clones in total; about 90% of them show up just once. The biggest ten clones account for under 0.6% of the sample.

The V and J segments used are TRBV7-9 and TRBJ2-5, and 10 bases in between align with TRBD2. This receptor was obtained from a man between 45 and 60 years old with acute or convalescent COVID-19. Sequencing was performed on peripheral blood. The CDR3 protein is CASSLWTSGHGGETQYF. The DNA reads TGTGCCAGCAGCTTATGGACTAGCGGACATGGCGGGGAGACCCAGTACTTC. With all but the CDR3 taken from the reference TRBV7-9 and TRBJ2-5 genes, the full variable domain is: DTGVSQNPRHKITKRGQNVTFRCDPISEHNRLYWYRQTLGQGPEFLTYFQNEAQLEKSRLLSDRFSAERPKGSFSTLEIQRTEQGDSAMYLCASSLWTSGHGGETQYFGPGTRLLVL.